This T cell receptor (beta chain) appears in the sequencing data of a study of blood T cells in healthy people across ages. There are a few counts of this clonotype. Through a sample-barcoded 5' primer and a J-beta primer mix, a second PCR was run for about 6 to 12 cycles. TCRdb processed the 5' RACE reads anew with MiXCR; each CDR3 protein has one entry. The data show hundreds of thousands of distinct CDR3 sequences, 45% to 65% seen once. Trimming stripped 3 bases from V and 3 bases from J, with 23 bases between. This CDR3 contains 18 residues. CDR1 MNHEY and CDR2 SMNVEV come from the germline V gene (reference sequence).

Sequenced material: blood. The sequence was collected from a man in his 60s in good health. This rearrangement joins TRBV27 to TRBJ1-2, with D possibly matching TRBD1 (6 bases). The CDR3 bases are TGTGCCAGCAGTTTTAACCGTGGGTCGGGGGCCGGGGACTATGGCTACACCTTC. Protein sequence: CASSFNRGSGAGDYGYTF.